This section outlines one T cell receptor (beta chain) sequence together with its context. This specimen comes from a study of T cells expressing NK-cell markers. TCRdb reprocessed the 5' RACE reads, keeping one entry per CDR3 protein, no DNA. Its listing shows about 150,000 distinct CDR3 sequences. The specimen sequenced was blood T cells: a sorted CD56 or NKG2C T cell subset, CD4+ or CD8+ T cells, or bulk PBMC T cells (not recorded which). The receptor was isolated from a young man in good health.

The CDR3: CASSSYSGGYEQYF. V usage is TRBV7-8 and J usage is TRBJ2-7; there is no DNA to check the TCRdb D call of TRBD2. There are 14 residues in the CDR3. The germline V gene encodes CDR1 SGHVS and CDR2 FQNEAQ.